The entry below describes one TCR beta chain. Its antigen remains undetermined. No much larger clone exists at a distance of one base, and base qualities are not known. This entry belongs to a study of blood T cell repertoires in COVID-19 (dated by TCRdb to about 2020). In terms of the full investigation: Collaborator samples came from the United States, Italy and Spain and covered acute and convalescent phases of COVID-19. Subjects who had been exposed to COVID-19, were actively infected with it, or had recovered from it provided the deeply sampled blood TCRbeta repertoires that made up the dataset. Where HLA class I and class II types were available, the types were taken from metadata supplied by the sample provider, not from assay-based typing. The prospective study material was composed of cDNA or gDNA derived from T cells, B-cell-depleted T cells, or PBMCs. Nearly every sample came with metadata listing a de-identified subject ID, COVID-19 status, age in years and sex. The repertoires were released in a freely available public database meant as a resource for research on the immune response to SARS-CoV-2. The samples were drawn from the first 160 participants of the ongoing ImmuneRACE study and from over 950 subjects provided by 6 global collaborators. The investigation overall reported the following: Clinical and demographic metadata were provided uncurated, with the amount varying by source and participant.

In Seattle, one collaborating source enrolled patients while the infection was active and tracked those patients longitudinally over the course of disease. Each collaborating institution followed its own protocols to collect whole blood in K2EDTA tubes. For TCRbeta analysis, collaborator samples were shipped as frozen whole blood, as isolated PBMCs, or as DNA extracted from either sample type. TCRbeta CDR3 regions were amplified from genomic DNA using the immunoSEQ Assay, a bias-controlled multiplex PCR. In the source study's methods: Within the assay, amplification of reference gene primers was used to estimate how many nucleated cells each sample contained. Sequence reads were collapsed and filtered to measure the absolute abundance of every unique TCRbeta CDR3 rearrangement. For each sample, productive Simpson clonality was calculated as the square root of Simpson's diversity index across productive rearrangements. The source is immuneACCESS, and TCRdb retained only in-frame sequences with V and J called. Part of the clones is not carried over; for the studies checked, unresolved V genes explain less than half of this, and the remainder is unexplained. The V and J calls and the clone size are those of that table, but D and trimming were determined from the DNA. This sample gives approximately 440,000 clones in total; 88% of them show up just once. The biggest ten clones account for 10% to 15% of the sample.

Clipping removes 4 bases from V and 5 bases from J, with 9 as the unmatched junction base count. CDR1 and CDR2, looked up from the germline V gene, are SGHRS and YFSETQ. CDR3 length: 15 amino acids, cysteine to phenylalanine. Of the read, only the CDR3 DNA is kept; its 45 bases are in frame from base 1. Here the chain combines TRBV5-1 and TRBJ2-3, and TRBD1 aligns with 8 junction nucleotides. The specimen was peripheral blood. The clonotype was recovered from a woman between 45 and 60 years old with COVID-19, enrolled during active disease. The CDR3: CASSPGTGRGDTQYF. Here is the DNA: TGCGCCAGCAGCCCGGGGACAGGACGGGGAGATACGCAGTATTTT.